The clone carrying this T cell receptor (beta chain) was recorded once. As yet, its antigen is unknown. V lost 4 bases and J 4 bases, leaving 7 bases between the germline ends. Per the germline V gene, CDR1 is DFQATT and CDR2 is SNEGSKA (reference sequence). The CDR3 loop spans 11 amino acids. The donor population consisted of healthy HIV-negative adults with no recent acute infections or vaccinations. Researchers partitioned CD4+ cells into CD45RA+ naive and CD45RA-negative memory subsets. The data were obtained in a study of shared clonotypes between healthy human individuals. General observations from the study: Generation probability values for non-shared clonotypes were lower than those for clonotypes shared by all four donors. About 5% of naive CD4 clonotypes were shared across four donors.

The table came from immunoSEQ multiplex PCR; TCRdb's copy has only in-frame clones and leaves some out. The repertoire holds a few million clones, almost 96% seen once, with around 0.13% in the top ten. The TCR comes from a man younger than 35 in good health. The sequenced sample was naive CD4+ T cells sorted from blood. Stated subset: CD45RA+ positively selected. The V and J genes are TRBV20-1 and TRBJ1-1, with no clear D. The CDR3 region has the DNA TGCAGTGCTATTTACATCACTGAAGCTTTCTTT. Its protein product is CSAIYITEAFF.